The 16 T cell receptor beta chains listed next were all sequenced from one sample in a study of memory CD4+ T cells and cytomegalovirus serostatus. The sort gate was single viable CD3+CD4+CD8-CD45RO+ cells for memory CD4+ T cells. Sequencing used immunoSEQ multiplex PCR; TCRdb keeps in-frame clones, though not all of them. The table has about 82,000 clones, about 85% seen once; the top ten hold around 0.78%. The sequenced material came from memory CD4+ T cells from blood. The source is an adult in good health and CMV-seronegative.

The chain employs TRBV27 and TRBJ1-6; TRBD1 agrees at 7 bases. The junction had 5 bases not matched to a gene; V was cut back by 2 bases and J by 7 bases. CDR3 length: 15 residues. The germline gives CDR1 MNHEY, CDR2 SMNVEV (reference sequence). The CDR3 DNA reads as TGTGCCAGCAGTTTAGTAGGACAGGCGAATTCACCCCTCCACTTT. Translating gives CASSLVGQANSPLHF.

This chain links TRBV2 with TRBJ2-7; no reliable D call. There are 14 residues in the CDR3. Germline assignment: CDR1 SNHLY and CDR2 FYNNEI. V was cut by 7 bases and J by 0 bases, with 13 bases left in between. The CDR3 DNA follows: TGTGCCAGCACGTCGTGGAAGAGCTCCTACGAGCAGTACTTC. This gives the protein CASTSWKSSYEQYF.

The chain is built from TRBV30 and TRBJ2-7; 7 bases align to TRBD1. This CDR3 is 14 amino acids long. Germline values: CDR1 GTSNPN, CDR2 SVGIG (reference sequence). Losses at the gene ends were 6 bases for V and 10 bases for J; bases not matched to a gene: 18. CDR3 protein: CACAAVTGTTTQYF. CDR3 coding DNA: TGTGCCTGCGCAGCAGTGACAGGGACCACTACCCAGTACTTC.

This chain links TRBV5-1 with TRBJ1-3; 7 bases map to TRBD1. Germline CDR1 is SGHRS and CDR2 is YFSETQ. The ends lost 3 bases at V and 4 bases at J; junction bases unmatched: 13. CDR3 length equals 17 residues. The CDR3 protein is CASSSVPTGNFGNTIYF. The CDR3 coding sequence is TGCGCCAGCAGCTCAGTTCCGACAGGGAATTTCGGAAACACCATATATTTT.

J is TRBJ1-5 and V is TRBV30; D is unclear. The CDR3 consists of 14 residues. Trimming left V 3 bases short and J 5 bases short, with 14 bases between. CDR1 GTSNPN and CDR2 SVGIG come from the germline V gene (reference sequence). The CDR3 here is CAWSPINGDQPQHF. In DNA, the CDR3 is TGTGCCTGGAGCCCAATCAACGGGGATCAGCCCCAGCATTTT.

V gene TRBV11-2 combines with J gene TRBJ2-7; D not resolved. Deletions cut 3 bases from V and 2 bases from J, with 8 bases between. The germline V gene encodes CDR1 SGHAT and CDR2 FQNNGV. CDR3 size: 13 residues. The CDR3 loop reads CASSFAQTYEQYF. Written as DNA, the CDR3 is TGTGCCAGCAGCTTTGCACAGACCTACGAGCAGTACTTC.

The gene calls are TRBV5-8 and TRBJ2-3; 11 bases agree with TRBD2. Trimming removed 4 bases from V and 7 bases from J; junction bases left unmatched: 11. Germline V gives CDR1 SGHTS, CDR2 YDEGEE. The CDR3 is 16 residues long. This CDR3 reads CASSLSSGGTRNTQYF. CDR3 DNA sequence: TGTGCCAGCAGCCTATCTAGCGGGGGGACACGTAATACGCAGTATTTT.

The V call is TRBV5-4, the J call TRBJ2-3; D is undetermined. The CDR3 has 12 residues. Germline V gene lookup returns CDR1 SGHNT and CDR2 YYREEE (reference sequence). Trimming left V 0 bases short and J 5 bases short, with 4 bases between. The CDR3 protein is CASSLEVDTQYF. DNA for the CDR3: TGTGCCAGCAGCTTGGAGGTAGATACGCAGTATTTT. Full variable domain (rest looked up from reference TRBV5-4 and TRBJ2-3): ETGVTQSPTHLIKTRGQQVTLRCSSQSGHNTVSWYQQALGQGPQFIFQYYREEENGRGNFPPRFSGLQFPNYSSELNVNALELDDSALYLCASSLEVDTQYFGPGTRLTVL.

The chain recombines TRBV6-5 with TRBJ2-3; 10 bases map to TRBD2. This CDR3 is built from 16 residues. With V trimmed by 0 bases and J by 4 bases, 4 bases remained unmatched. CDR1 MNHEY and CDR2 SVGAGI come from the germline V gene. In nucleotides, the CDR3 is TGTGCCAGCAGTTACTCGTCTAGCGGGGGTGCAGATACGCAGTATTTT. It encodes CASSYSSSGGADTQYF.

This clone appeared a few times. The chain recombines TRBV10-3 with TRBJ1-2; 10 positions agree with TRBD1. Germline trimming cut 5 bases from V and 7 bases from J; bases unmatched to any gene: 7. From germline, CDR1 is ENHRY and CDR2 SYGVKD. The CDR3 spans 14 residues. CDR3 in DNA: TGTGCCATCAGTACCGGGACAGGGGAATTTGGCTACACCTTC. It is translated as CAISTGTGEFGYTF.

This rearrangement joins TRBV28 to TRBJ1-1; D uncertain. CDR3 length: 12 amino acids. Germline assignment: CDR1 MDHEN and CDR2 SYDVKM. With 3 bases removed from V and 11 bases from J, the gap between germline ends came to 13 bases. The CDR3 region has the DNA TGTGCCAGCAGTTTCTATCCCTTGGGGGCTTTCTTT. Amino acid sequence: CASSFYPLGAFF.

The chain is built from TRBV7-2 and TRBJ1-5; 7 bases agree with TRBD1. Germline trimming cut 4 bases from V and 0 bases from J; bases unmatched to any gene: 6. The CDR3 is made up of 16 amino acids. Germline CDR1 SGHTA, CDR2 FQGNSA. The CDR3 sequence is CASSSPDRSSNQPQHF. In nucleotides, the CDR3 is TGTGCCAGCAGCTCCCCGGACAGGAGTAGCAATCAGCCCCAGCATTTT.

The V gene is TRBV21-1, the J gene TRBJ1-5; the table's D call, TRBD1, was not checked against the DNA. TRBV21-1 is a pseudogene locus. The CDR3 consists of 17 residues. The CDR3 DNA reads as TGTGCCAGCAGCAAAGGGCAACGAGACAGGAGTAATCAGCCCCAGCATTTT. Encoded protein: CASSKGQRDRSNQPQHF.

The gene calls are TRBV5-1 and TRBJ2-7; 7 bases fit TRBD2. Germline CDR1 and CDR2: SGHRS and YFSETQ. The J segment lost 2 bases and the V segment lost 5 bases, leaving 4 bases of the junction unmatched. The CDR3 contains 13 residues. CDR3 sequence (DNA): TGCGCCAGCAGTTTTGGACTAGCCTACGAGCAGTACTTC. Translating it yields CASSFGLAYEQYF.

The rearrangement links TRBV5-5 to TRBJ1-2; D is possibly TRBD1 (5 bases). This CDR3 region has 15 residues. Per the germline V gene, CDR1 is SGHKS and CDR2 is YYEKEE (reference sequence). The ends were cut back, 0 bases at V and 0 bases at J, with 9 bases in the middle. The CDR3 loop reads CASSLAPGPNYGYTF. DNA for the CDR3: TGTGCCAGCAGCTTGGCTCCAGGGCCTAACTATGGCTACACCTTC.

The chain is built from TRBV5-1 and TRBJ2-7; TRBD2 might be the D (5 bases). The CDR3 totals 14 residues. Trimming cost V 0 bases and J 3 bases, with 10 bases left between them. Germline V lookup: CDR1 SGHRS, CDR2 YFSETQ. CDR3 in DNA: TGCGCCAGCAGCTTGGACTCCGGGATCTACGAGCAGTACTTC. It is translated as CASSLDSGIYEQYF.